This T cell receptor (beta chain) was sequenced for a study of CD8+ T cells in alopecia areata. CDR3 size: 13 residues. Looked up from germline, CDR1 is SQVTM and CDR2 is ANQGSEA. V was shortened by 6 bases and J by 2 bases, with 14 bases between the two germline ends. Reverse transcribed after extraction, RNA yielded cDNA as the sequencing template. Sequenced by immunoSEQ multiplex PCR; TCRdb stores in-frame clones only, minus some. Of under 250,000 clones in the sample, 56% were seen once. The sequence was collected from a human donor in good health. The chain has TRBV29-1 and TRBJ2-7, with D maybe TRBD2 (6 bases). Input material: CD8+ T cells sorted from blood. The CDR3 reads CSVRQGEAYEQYF. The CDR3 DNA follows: TGCAGCGTCCGTCAAGGGGAGGCCTACGAGCAGTACTTC.